The 4 T cell receptor beta chains below were found in one sample sequenced in a study of T cell responses to AZD1222 COVID-19 vaccine. Data came from immunoSEQ multiplex PCR; TCRdb stores just in-frame clones and leaves some out. The repertoire includes 100,000 to 120,000 clones, roughly 92% of them detected once, and about 2.6% sits in the top ten. This sample comprised peripheral blood, obtained 28 days after the second AZD1222 dose. The receptor set was obtained from an adult who received the AZD1222 COVID-19 vaccine.

The chain uses TRBV15 and TRBJ1-4, with 7 bases aligning to TRBD1. Trimming took 4 bases from V and 4 from J; bases not matched to a gene: 6. This CDR3 contains 15 residues. Germline V gives CDR1 LNHNV, CDR2 YYDKDF (reference sequence). In nucleotides, the CDR3 is TGTGCCACCAGCACCGAGACAGGGTTTAATGAAAAACTGTTTTTT. Its protein is CATSTETGFNEKLFF.

The chain employs TRBV6-5 and TRBJ1-2; 10 bases map to TRBD1. Germline CDR1 and CDR2: MNHEY and SVGAGI. V trimming: 6 bases; J trimming: 4 bases; junction bases outside the gene matches: 8. This CDR3 is built from 15 residues. CDR3 sequence: CASSGGQGSFYGYTF. In DNA, the CDR3 is TGTGCCAGCAGCGGGGGACAGGGGTCCTTCTATGGCTACACCTTC.

The V and J genes are TRBV7-6 and TRBJ1-1; D may be TRBD1 (5 bases). The CDR3 length is 14 residues. Germline-derived CDR1 and CDR2 are SGHVS and FNYEAQ. The V and J ends lost 3 bases and 4 bases respectively, with 12 bases between them. CDR3 sequence (DNA): TGTGCCAGCAGCTTGGGCCTGGGGGGCACTGAAGCTTTCTTT. Protein sequence: CASSLGLGGTEAFF.

This clone was seen only a few times. The chain combines TRBV2 with TRBJ2-5; 7 bases line up with TRBD2. CDR1 SNHLY and CDR2 FYNNEI come from the germline V gene. This CDR3 has 14 amino acids. V lost 2 bases and J lost 5; bases outside the gene matches: 5. CDR3: CASSEREGWETQYF. DNA for the CDR3: TGTGCCAGCAGTGAAAGGGAGGGCTGGGAGACCCAGTACTTC.